This TCR beta chain emerged from a study of a mutant IDH1 vaccine in newly diagnosed glioma. Background on the study: Eight vaccine doses were administered to patients at weeks 1, 3, 5, 7, 11, 15, 19 and 23. Every participant had undergone radiotherapy, temozolomide, or both before, and most underwent both. The study's findings and limits: Among patients, 80% to 95% showed immune responses induced by the vaccine.

V lost 3 bases to trimming and J lost 4 bases, with 12 bases between them. Germline V gives CDR1 LNHDA, CDR2 SQIVND (reference sequence). The CDR3 has 15 residues. In the case of this clone: Its antigen is currently unknown.

Sequencing was performed with immunoSEQ multiplex PCR; in TCRdb, only in-frame clones are kept and a portion is missing. Here the sample spans roughly 57,000 clones, around nine tenths being singletons. Stated time point: week 11, during vaccination. Doses of 300 ug of mutant IDH1 20-mer peptide were given with topical imiquimod. Astrocytomas that were new, WHO grade 3 or 4, IDH1-mutant and ATRX-lost were present in the donors. The chain links TRBV19 to TRBJ2-2, with D possibly TRBD1 on 6 matching bases. Sequencing was performed on PBMCs, taken from a glioma patient whose treatment included an IDH1 peptide vaccine. The source is a man aged 40-49 years with glioma. The CDR3 protein is CASSMDDRITGELFF. CDR3 bases: TGTGCCAGTAGTATGGATGACAGGATCACCGGGGAGCTGTTTTTT.